A single sample gave rise to the 27 T cell receptor beta chains below, sequenced in a study of OX40 agonist ivuxolimab in advanced cancers. Measured with immunoSEQ multiplex PCR; TCRdb has only the in-frame clones, and not every one. The sample shows tens of thousands of clones, around 90% of them seen only once. This specimen consisted of CD4+ or CD8+ T cells sorted from blood, obtained in a trial of the OX40 agonist ivuxolimab. The receptors were gathered from an adult with an advanced solid tumor such as melanoma, head and neck, liver or kidney cancer.

The rearrangement uses TRBV18 and TRBJ2-5, with 14 positions matching TRBD2. Germline V gives CDR1 KGHSH, CDR2 LQKENI. This CDR3 is built from 17 residues. Unmatched junction bases numbered 11, after V lost 6 bases and J lost 5 bases. In DNA, the CDR3 is TGTGCCAGCTCTCAGGGACTAGCGGGGGCCATATCGGAGACCCAGTACTTC. As protein: CASSQGLAGAISETQYF. Based on the CDR3 plus reference TRBV18 and TRBJ2-5, the full variable domain is NAGVMQNPRHLVRRRGQEARLRCSPMKGHSHVYWYRQLPEEGLKFMVYLQKENIIDESGMPKERFSAEFPKEGPSILRIQQVVRGDSAAYFCASSQGLAGAISETQYFGPGTRLLVL.

This clone has just a few counts. The V and J genes are TRBV4-1 and TRBJ1-6; no definite D call. Trimming pared 6 bases from V and 5 bases from J, leaving 14 bases between. CDR1 and CDR2 from the germline V gene are MGHRA and YSYEKL. CDR3 size: 15 residues. The CDR3, as DNA: TGCGCCAGCAGTCTGGCCCCGTTGAATAATTCACCCCTCCACTTT. Amino acid sequence: CASSLAPLNNSPLHF.

This chain links TRBV6-5 with TRBJ2-7; no clear D gene. CDR1 is MNHEY, CDR2 SVGAGI, per germline. V was cut by 0 bases and J by 0 bases, with 6 bases left in between. The CDR3 is made up of 14 amino acids. The CDR3 DNA follows: TGTGCCAGCAGTTACTCGTGGGGCTCCTACGAGCAGTACTTC. Translation gives CASSYSWGSYEQYF.

The CDR3 loop reads CASSPKGGANYGYTF. CDR3 nucleotide sequence: TGCGCCAGCAGCCCGAAGGGGGGTGCGAACTATGGCTACACCTTC. V gene TRBV4-3 combines with J gene TRBJ1-2; weak D call: TRBD1 (6 bases). From germline, CDR1 is LGHNA and CDR2 YSLEER. Trimming shortened V by 4 bases and J by 2 bases, and 14 bases separated the two germline ends. This CDR3 comprises 15 residues.

This rearrangement joins TRBV2 to TRBJ1-4; 9 bases agree with TRBD1. V lost 6 bases and J lost 6; bases outside the gene matches: 5. The CDR3 has 14 residues. Looked up from germline, CDR1 is SNHLY and CDR2 is FYNNEI. The CDR3 DNA is TGTGCCAGCAGAACAGGGGGCTCGGATGAAAAACTGTTTTTT. Translated, it gives CASRTGGSDEKLFF. The entire variable domain, with the rest obtained from reference TRBV2 and TRBJ1-4, is as follows: EPEVTQTPSHQVTQMGQEVILRCVPISNHLYFYWYRQILGQKVEFLVSFYNNEISEKSEIFDDQFSVERPDGSNFTLKIRSTKLEDSAMYFCASRTGGSDEKLFFGSGTQLSVL.

This clone appeared once. The chain carries TRBV9 and TRBJ1-5, with a possible D match to TRBD1 (6 bases). The germline CDR1 and CDR2 sequences are SGDLS and YYNGEE. CDR3 length: 16 amino acids. Trimming pared 0 bases from V and 1 base from J, leaving 11 bases between. The CDR3 DNA reads as TGTGCCAGCAGCGTAGGAGGGGGTGCGAGCAATCAGCCCCAGCATTTT. It codes for CASSVGGGASNQPQHF.

This clone was seen more than once but under ten times. The chain employs TRBV4-2 and TRBJ2-7, with D uncertain. CDR1 is LGHNA, CDR2 YNFKEQ, per germline. Trimming left V 1 base short and J 5 bases short, with 6 bases between. The CDR3 contains 12 residues. DNA of the CDR3: TGTGCCAGCAGCCAAGGCATGGACGAGCAGTACTTC. It is translated as CASSQGMDEQYF.

This chain joins TRBV5-6 and TRBJ1-6, with unresolved D. The CDR3 spans 16 residues. Between the trimmed V and J ends, which lost 1 base and 0 bases, there was a span of 8 bases. Germline V gene lookup returns CDR1 SGHDT and CDR2 YYEEEE. The chain's CDR3 is CASSLRISSYNSPLHF. CDR3 DNA sequence: TGTGCCAGCAGCTTGCGGATAAGCTCCTATAATTCACCCCTCCACTTT. The whole variable domain, remainder taken from reference TRBV5-6 and TRBJ1-6, is DAGVTQSPTHLIKTRGQQVTLRCSPKSGHDTVSWYQQALGQGPQFIFQYYEEEERQRGNFPDRFSGHQFPNYSSELNVNALLLGDSALYLCASSLRISSYNSPLHFGNGTRLTVT.

J is TRBJ1-4 and V is TRBV6-5; D is unclear. The CDR3 is made up of 14 amino acids. Between the trimmed V and J ends, which lost 2 bases and 4 bases, there was a span of 8 bases. CDR1 is MNHEY and CDR2 is SVGAGI in the germline V gene. This chain's CDR3 is CASSYTGDNEKLFF. DNA for the CDR3: TGTGCCAGCAGTTACACGGGCGATAATGAAAAACTGTTTTTT.

CDR3 bases: TGTGCCAGCAGCTTACCCGGGGGGGATGTTAATGAGCAGTTCTTC. It translates to CASSLPGGDVNEQFF. V usage is TRBV11-2 and J usage is TRBJ2-1; 8 bases fit TRBD2. Germline V gene data show CDR1 as SGHAT and CDR2 as FQNNGV. The CDR3 has 15 amino acids. J lost 7 bases, V lost 2 bases, and 7 bases had no gene match.

CDR3 sequence: CASSVGLTGELFF. The CDR3 DNA is TGTGCCAGCAGCGTAGGGCTTACCGGGGAGCTGTTTTTT. This chain connects TRBV9 to TRBJ2-2; D not resolved. CDR1 and CDR2 (germline): SGDLS, YYNGEE. The CDR3 is 13 amino acids. V was pared by 0 bases and J by 5 bases, with 5 bases between.

This chain joins TRBV13 and TRBJ2-1; D might be TRBD2 (7 bases). The germline V gene has CDR1 PRHDT and CDR2 FYEKMQ (reference sequence). This CDR3 contains 13 residues. V shed 10 bases and J shed 0 bases, with 10 bases lying between them. CDR3: CATGGASYNEQFF. Written as DNA, the CDR3 is TGTGCCACTGGGGGGGCCTCCTACAATGAGCAGTTCTTC.

This chain connects TRBV27 to TRBJ1-1; D uncertain. The germline CDR1 and CDR2 sequences are MNHEY and SMNVEV (reference sequence). This CDR3 comprises 13 residues. V lost 6 bases and J lost 1, with 9 bases in between. In DNA, the CDR3 is TGTGCCAGCAGCCCCCACCAGAACACTGAAGCTTTCTTT. It translates to CASSPHQNTEAFF.

The chain is built from TRBV5-5 and TRBJ2-7; 8 bases agree with TRBD1. This CDR3 region has 15 residues. J gave up 2 bases and V 2 bases, and 6 bases lay outside the gene matches. CDR1 and CDR2 from the germline V gene are SGHKS and YYEKEE (reference sequence). The CDR3 here is CASSFTGTGAYEQYF. CDR3 in DNA: TGTGCCAGCAGCTTTACCGGGACAGGCGCCTACGAGCAGTACTTC.

As regards this clone: A junction boundary mismatches the germline segment, possibly from a read error. The chain has TRBV27 and TRBJ2-7; possibly TRBD1 for D (5 bases). The germline gives CDR1 MNHEY, CDR2 SMNVEV (reference sequence). This CDR3 has 13 amino acids. CDR3 residues: CATSDSNSYEQYF. CDR3 DNA sequence: TGTGCCACCAGTGACAGTAACTCCTACGAGCAGTACTTC.

This clone was seen once. The J gene is TRBJ2-7, the V gene TRBV5-4; D unresolved. V lost 4 bases and J 5 bases, leaving 7 bases between the germline ends. The germline CDR1 and CDR2 sequences are SGHNT and YYREEE (reference sequence). The CDR3 is 11 residues long. This CDR3 is CASSGENEQYF. CDR3 bases: TGTGCCAGCAGCGGTGAAAACGAGCAGTACTTC. The whole variable domain, filled in from reference TRBV5-4 and TRBJ2-7, reads ETGVTQSPTHLIKTRGQQVTLRCSSQSGHNTVSWYQQALGQGPQFIFQYYREEENGRGNFPPRFSGLQFPNYSSELNVNALELDDSALYLCASSGENEQYFGPGTRLTVT.

This chain links TRBV7-9 with TRBJ2-6, with 7 positions matching TRBD2. Per the germline V gene, CDR1 is SEHNR and CDR2 is FQNEAQ (reference sequence). The V segment lost 6 bases and the J segment 1 base; nucleotides outside the gene matches: 9. This CDR3 contains 17 residues. The DNA of the CDR3 is TGTGCCAGCAGAGCGGGACCCACTTCTTCTGGGGCCAACGTCCTGACTTTC. This encodes CASRAGPTSSGANVLTF.

The genes are TRBV9 and TRBJ2-7, with D unclear. Trimming removed 0 bases at V and 4 bases at J, with 8 bases between. Germline assignment: CDR1 SGDLS and CDR2 YYNGEE. The CDR3 is made up of 13 amino acids. Here the CDR3 DNA reads TGTGCCAGCAGCGTAGGTGCTGAATACGAGCAGTACTTC. Amino acids: CASSVGAEYEQYF.

The chain employs TRBV9 and TRBJ2-1; 7 nucleotides align to TRBD1. With 0 bases clipped from V and 7 bases from J, the junction kept 4 bases outside the gene matches. The CDR3 spans 14 residues. CDR1 is SGDLS and CDR2 is YYNGEE in the germline V gene. CDR3 bases: TGTGCCAGCAGCGTAGAACCAGGGGGAAATGAGCAGTTCTTC. Translated, it gives CASSVEPGGNEQFF.

The rearrangement uses TRBV19 and TRBJ2-6; the match to TRBD2 covers 11 bases. Trimming cost V 7 bases and J 2 bases; bases outside gene matches: 7. Looked up from germline, CDR1 is LNHDA and CDR2 is SQIVND (reference sequence). The length of the CDR3 is 17 residues. The CDR3 region is CASNPLAGGPGANVLTF. CDR3 coding DNA: TGTGCCAGTAATCCCCTAGCGGGGGGTCCTGGGGCCAACGTCCTGACTTTC.

The V and J genes are TRBV7-9 and TRBJ2-7; TRBD2 matches at 10 bases. V lost 5 bases, J lost 5 bases, and 0 bases stayed unmatched. The germline V gene has CDR1 SEHNR and CDR2 FQNEAQ (reference sequence). The CDR3 has 12 residues. The DNA of the CDR3 is TGTGCCAGCAGCGGGACTAGCGACGAGCAGTACTTC. Its protein is CASSGTSDEQYF.

This clone was seen a few times. The chain employs TRBV6-4 and TRBJ2-5, with 9 positions matching TRBD2. Looked up from germline, CDR1 is MRHNA and CDR2 is SNTAGT. The V segment lost 3 bases and the J segment 3 bases; nucleotides outside the gene matches: 2. The CDR3 totals 14 residues. As DNA, the CDR3 is TGTGCCAGCAGTGAAGCGGGGGGAAAAGAGACCCAGTACTTC. Amino acid sequence: CASSEAGGKETQYF.

Concerning this clone itself: Germline and junction disagree at one end, which may indicate a read error. Other DNA sequences in this specimen translate into the identical CDR3. V usage is TRBV11-2 and J usage is TRBJ2-2; D may be TRBD2 (6 bases). Germline CDR1 is SGHAT and CDR2 is FQNNGV. There are 16 residues in the CDR3. The CDR3 spells CASSQEGGANTGELFF. The CDR3 bases are TGCGCCAGCAGCCAAGAGGGAGGCGCGAACACCGGGGAGCTGTTTTTT.

The CDR3 DNA follows: TGTGCCAGCAGCTTACCGCTTTATATTGGTAATTCACCCCTCCACTTT. Translation gives CASSLPLYIGNSPLHF. The chain links TRBV7-2 to TRBJ1-6, with unresolved D. This CDR3 has 16 amino acids. V was pared by 2 bases and J by 6 bases, with 14 bases between. CDR1 is SGHTA, CDR2 FQGNSA, per germline.

V and J are TRBV9 and TRBJ1-5; maybe TRBD1 (5 bases). V was trimmed by 0 bases and J by 5 bases, leaving 9 bases between them. Germline-derived CDR1 and CDR2 are SGDLS and YYNGEE. There are 14 residues in the CDR3. CDR3 DNA: TGTGCCAGCAGCGTAGGATTGGGGGATCAGCCCCAGCATTTT. Translating it yields CASSVGLGDQPQHF.

J is TRBJ2-3 and V is TRBV5-4, with a tentative D call TRBD2 (7 bases). V lost 0 bases to trimming and J lost 1 base, with 9 bases between them. The length of the CDR3 is 15 residues. Germline values: CDR1 SGHNT, CDR2 YYREEE (reference sequence). The CDR3: CASSLGGGGTDTQYF. The DNA for the CDR3 is TGTGCCAGCAGCTTGGGCGGGGGCGGCACAGATACGCAGTATTTT.

The V gene is TRBV15, the J gene TRBJ2-3; D remains unclear. V dropped 6 bases and J dropped 6 bases, with 7 bases sitting between them. This CDR3 region has 11 residues. Germline-derived CDR1 and CDR2 are LNHNV and YYDKDF (reference sequence). The CDR3, as DNA: TGTGCCACCAGATCTGAGGATACGCAGTATTTT. Its protein is CATRSEDTQYF.